Listed here are 17 T cell receptor beta chains from one sample, sequenced in a study of patients and donors after allogeneic stem cell transplantation. One entry per CDR3 protein results from TCRdb running MiXCR on the RT-PCR reads. The sample shows approximately 88,000 distinct CDR3 sequences, approximately 5% of them seen only once. Specimen: blood, either unsorted or a sorted T cell fraction (not recorded which). Receptor source: a human donor who was either an allogeneic HSCT recipient or a stem cell or donor lymphocyte infusion donor (not recorded which). It is not recorded whose cells these are; they may come from a transplant donor.

Many counts were recorded for this clonotype. The chain recombines TRBV25-1 with TRBJ2-7; possible D gene TRBD1, 6 bases. CDR3 length: 14 residues. Per germline, CDR1 MGHDK and CDR2 SYGVNS. The ends were cut back, 3 bases at V and 2 bases at J, with 11 bases in the middle. The CDR3 bases are TGTGCCAGCAGTGATTGGGGGCGTACCTACGAGCAGTACTTC. It translates to CASSDWGRTYEQYF.

This clonotype was detected ten times or more. This sequence joins TRBV11-2 and TRBJ2-5; the match to TRBD2 covers 7 bases. In germline, CDR1 is SGHAT, CDR2 FQNNGV. The CDR3 totals 14 residues. The junction had 7 bases not matched to a gene; V was cut back by 3 bases and J by 6 bases. The DNA of the CDR3 is TGTGCCAGCAGCTTCGCTAGCGGACGGCAGACCCAGTACTTC. Amino acids: CASSFASGRQTQYF.

This clonotype came up many times. The rearrangement joins TRBV20-1 to TRBJ2-7; D uncertain. The V and J ends lost 2 bases and 2 bases respectively, with 13 bases between them. The CDR3 covers 14 residues. In germline, CDR1 is DFQATT, CDR2 SNEGSKA (reference sequence). This CDR3 is CSARSVGQTYEQYF. CDR3 in DNA: TGCAGTGCTAGATCTGTCGGGCAGACCTACGAGCAGTACTTC.

This clonotype was seen at least ten times. The chain is built from TRBV4-1 and TRBJ2-7; 11 bases fit TRBD1. V shed 1 base and J 2 bases; nucleotides not matched to a gene: 1. This CDR3 is built from 15 residues. Per the germline V gene, CDR1 is MGHRA and CDR2 is YSYEKL. CDR3 DNA sequence: TGCGCCAGCAGCCAAGGGACAGGGGGCACCTACGAGCAGTACTTC. This sequence encodes CASSQGTGGTYEQYF.

This clonotype was found many times. CDR3 DNA sequence: TGTGCCAGCAGCACCTCTGAACGGGGTGAGCAGTTCTTC. It yields the protein CASSTSERGEQFF. The chain carries TRBV9 and TRBJ2-1; the D gene is possibly TRBD2 (5 bases). The CDR3 runs 13 residues. Trimming stripped 4 bases from V and 9 bases from J, with 14 bases between. Germline CDR1 and CDR2: SGDLS and YYNGEE.

In its sample, this clonotype was seen a few times. The gene calls are TRBV20-1 and TRBJ1-1; a possible D gene is TRBD1 (6 bases). V was pared by 0 bases and J by 0 bases, with 11 bases between. Germline V gene lookup returns CDR1 DFQATT and CDR2 SNEGSKA (reference sequence). There are 15 residues in the CDR3. In DNA form, the CDR3 reads TGCAGTGCTAGAGATCCGGGACAACTGAACACTGAAGCTTTCTTT. Its protein is CSARDPGQLNTEAFF.

This sequence joins TRBV9 and TRBJ2-5; the D gene is possibly TRBD2 (7 bases). CDR3 length: 15 amino acids. From germline, CDR1 is SGDLS and CDR2 YYNGEE. The V and J ends lost 4 bases and 1 base respectively, with 14 bases between them. The CDR3 region has the DNA TGTGCCAGCAGCCTGGGGGCGGGAGCCCAAGAGACCCAGTACTTC. It is translated as CASSLGAGAQETQYF.

This clonotype has ten or more counts. The chain couples TRBV20-1 to TRBJ1-2, with 10 bases fitting TRBD1. The CDR3 runs to 14 residues. Germline values: CDR1 DFQATT, CDR2 SNEGSKA (reference sequence). Trimming at V came to 5 bases and at J to 4 bases, leaving 7 bases not matched to a gene. This CDR3 is CSADNRDRGYGYTF. CDR3 nucleotides: TGCAGTGCTGACAACCGGGACAGGGGCTATGGCTACACCTTC.

This clonotype has only a few counts. V is TRBV20-1 and J is TRBJ1-4; no definite D call. This CDR3 has 15 amino acids. Germline V gene lookup returns CDR1 DFQATT and CDR2 SNEGSKA (reference sequence). Trimming cost V 3 bases and J 5 bases, with 16 bases left between them. The DNA of the CDR3 is TGCAGTGCTAGTTTATTTGGCCAGGAGAATGAAAAACTGTTTTTT. Translating gives CSASLFGQENEKLFF.

The V gene is TRBV19, the J gene TRBJ2-4; possible D gene TRBD2, 5 bases. The CDR3 loop spans 15 amino acids. CDR1 LNHDA and CDR2 SQIVND come from the germline V gene (reference sequence). Trimming took 5 bases from V and 0 from J, leaving 11 bases between them. Written as DNA, the CDR3 is TGTGCCAGTAGTCTCCAGGAGGTAGCCAAAAACATTCAGTACTTC. Its translation: CASSLQEVAKNIQYF.

The genes are TRBV2 and TRBJ1-2; TRBD1 is a possible D gene (6 bases). The germline V gene has CDR1 SNHLY and CDR2 FYNNEI. The CDR3 spans 14 residues. V lost 1 base and J lost 4, with 10 bases in between. The CDR3 region is CASSEDGGVYGYTF. CDR3 coding DNA: TGTGCCAGCAGTGAAGATGGGGGCGTCTATGGCTACACCTTC.

This clonotype has ten or more counts. The CDR3 region is CAIAQGARNTEAFF. The CDR3, as DNA: TGTGCCATCGCCCAGGGGGCTAGGAACACTGAAGCTTTCTTT. J is TRBJ1-1 and V is TRBV10-3; the match to TRBD1 covers 8 bases. V trimming: 8 bases; J trimming: 1 base; junction bases outside the gene matches: 6. The CDR3 is 14 amino acids. The V gene's germline CDR1 is ENHRY and CDR2 SYGVKD.

This chain links TRBV20-1 with TRBJ1-6; D not resolved. V lost 0 bases and J lost 0, with 9 bases in between. CDR1 and CDR2 from the germline V gene are DFQATT and SNEGSKA (reference sequence). The CDR3 is 16 amino acids. The CDR3: CSARDLADSYNSPLHF. The DNA of the CDR3 is TGCAGTGCTAGAGATTTAGCTGACTCCTATAATTCACCCCTCCACTTT.

This clonotype was picked up many times. The chain recombines TRBV6-2 or TRBV6-3 with TRBJ2-7; 7 nucleotides match TRBD2. From germline, CDR1 is MNHEY and CDR2 SVGEGT. V lost 6 bases, J lost 3 bases, and 14 bases stayed unmatched. The CDR3 covers 16 residues. The CDR3 loop is CASRSLTGTKNYEQYF. The CDR3 DNA sequence: TGTGCCAGCAGGAGCTTGACGGGGACTAAGAACTACGAGCAGTACTTC.

As for this clonotype: This may be a read error, as it is one base from a much larger clone. The chain has TRBV20-1 and TRBJ2-7; weak D call: TRBD2 (6 bases). CDR1 is DFQATT, CDR2 SNEGSKA, per germline (reference sequence). The CDR3 consists of 13 residues. The V end lost 5 bases, the J end lost 9 bases, and 20 bases lay between the germline ends. CDR3 residues: CSALGVRGVSQYF. The CDR3 bases are TGCAGTGCTTTGGGGGTACGCGGGGTGTCGCAGTACTTC.

This clonotype was detected ten times or more. The CDR3 coding sequence is TGTGCCAGCAGTTACTCGGCGGGGTCCGGCTACACCTTC. Translating it yields CASSYSAGSGYTF. The V gene is TRBV6-5, the J gene TRBJ1-2; D call uncertain. CDR1 and CDR2 from the germline V gene are MNHEY and SVGAGI. CDR3 length: 13 amino acids. Trimming took 0 bases from V and 8 from J, leaving 10 bases between them.

This clonotype is categorized as medium-sized. This rearrangement joins TRBV7-2 to TRBJ2-2, with D possibly TRBD1 on 6 matching bases. Germline CDR1 and CDR2: SGHTA and FQGNSA. The CDR3 length is 14 residues. Trimming removed 4 bases at V and 6 bases at J, with 12 bases between. DNA for the CDR3: TGTGCCAGCAGCTCACAGGGTCTGGCCGGGGAGCTGTTTTTT. It yields the protein CASSSQGLAGELFF.